These 22 T cell receptor beta chains share one sample of origin, sequenced in a study of T cell responses to AZD1222 COVID-19 vaccine. Repertoires were generated with immunoSEQ multiplex PCR, while TCRdb's copy carries only in-frame clones and drops some. The table lists more than 110,000 clones, approximately 90% of them singletons, with 3.4% in the top ten. Sequencing was performed on peripheral blood, taken on day 0 of AZD1222 vaccination. These receptors were obtained from an adult in good health.

This chain uses TRBV12-3 or TRBV12-4 with TRBJ2-7; no clear D gene. The CDR3 sequence is 12 residues long. Trimming removed 3 bases at V and 4 bases at J, with 7 bases between. CDR3 residues: CASSLRRYEQYF. The CDR3 nucleotides read TGTGCCAGCAGTTTGAGACGGTACGAGCAGTACTTC.

This rearrangement joins TRBV12-3 or TRBV12-4 to TRBJ2-5; D is possibly TRBD2 (6 bases). The DNA matches TRBJ2-7 better at its end, which makes the J call doubtful. CDR3 length equals 13 residues. The DNA for the CDR3 is TGTGCCAGCGTCGGGGGAGCATACTACGAGCAGTACTTC. It encodes CASVGGAYYEQYF.

J is TRBJ2-5 and V is TRBV6-2 or TRBV6-3; 8 nucleotides match TRBD1. The trim removed 6 bases at V and 2 bases at J, leaving 8 bases unmatched. CDR1 MNHEY and CDR2 SVGEGT come from the germline V gene. The CDR3 sequence is 15 residues long. The DNA of the CDR3 is TGTGCCAGCAGCTCCCGGACAGGGATACAAGAGACCCAGTACTTC. This encodes CASSSRTGIQETQYF.

The rearrangement links TRBV7-2 to TRBJ1-2; D possibly corresponds to TRBD1 (6 bases). There are 13 residues in the CDR3. V was trimmed by 3 bases and J by 8 bases, leaving 13 bases between them. CDR1 is SGHTA, CDR2 FQGNSA, per germline. This CDR3 is CASSFGVQGGYTF. For the CDR3, the DNA is TGTGCCAGCAGCTTTGGGGTCCAGGGGGGCTACACCTTC.

This clone was observed a single time. The V call is TRBV4-2, the J call TRBJ2-7; 8 bases are shared with TRBD2. V trimming: 0 bases; J trimming: 9 bases; junction bases outside the gene matches: 10. The germline V gene encodes CDR1 LGHNA and CDR2 YNFKEQ. This CDR3 is built from 15 residues. CDR3: CASSQDPYGRAGQYF. DNA for the CDR3: TGTGCCAGCAGCCAAGATCCCTACGGGAGGGCCGGGCAGTACTTC.

J is TRBJ2-3 and V is TRBV7-6; possibly TRBD2 for D (5 bases). CDR3 length: 16 amino acids. Germline CDR1 is SGHVS and CDR2 is FNYEAQ. V was clipped by 2 bases and J by 5 bases, with 17 bases between them. CDR3 in DNA: TGTGCCAGCAGCTTATCCCAGCGGAACCTAGGAGATACGCAGTATTTT. Residues: CASSLSQRNLGDTQYF.

V gene TRBV5-4 combines with J gene TRBJ2-1, with 9 bases identical to TRBD2. This CDR3 has 16 residues. Germline V gene lookup returns CDR1 SGHNT and CDR2 YYREEE (reference sequence). Trimming at V came to 6 bases and at J to 8 bases, leaving 15 bases not matched to a gene. CDR3 sequence (DNA): TGTGCCAGCACCATGGGGGGACTAGCCTCCCGAGATGAGCAGTTCTTC. This translates into CASTMGGLASRDEQFF.

The rearrangement links TRBV19 to TRBJ1-1; 7 bases are shared with TRBD1. Germline assignment: CDR1 LNHDA and CDR2 SQIVND (reference sequence). After removal of 7 bases from V and 3 bases from J, the junction contained 5 bases not matched to a gene. The CDR3 loop spans 13 amino acids. The CDR3 sequence is CASKRDSYTEAFF. CDR3 nucleotide sequence: TGTGCCAGTAAGAGGGACAGTTACACTGAAGCTTTCTTT.

As concerns this clone: In the same sample, other DNA sequences code for this CDR3. V gene TRBV5-1 combines with J gene TRBJ2-7; 7 bases align to TRBD2. Germline trimming cut 0 bases from V and 0 bases from J; bases unmatched to any gene: 3. CDR3 size: 15 residues. Germline values: CDR1 SGHRS, CDR2 YFSETQ. CDR3 DNA sequence: TGCGCCAGCAGCTTGGATGGCGGGGGCTCCTACGAGCAGTACTTC. Its translation is CASSLDGGGSYEQYF.

V gene TRBV7-9 combines with J gene TRBJ1-2, with a tentative D call TRBD1 (6 bases). CDR3 length: 15 amino acids. CDR1 is SEHNR, CDR2 FQNEAQ, per germline (reference sequence). V was clipped by 0 bases and J by 4 bases, with 12 bases between them. The CDR3 spells CASSLAPGAGYGYTF. DNA for the CDR3: TGTGCCAGCAGCTTAGCCCCAGGGGCCGGCTATGGCTACACCTTC.

The chain recombines TRBV27 with TRBJ1-6; D call uncertain. The CDR3 extends over 12 amino acids. The V and J ends lost 4 bases and 8 bases respectively, with 6 bases between them. Germline-derived CDR1 and CDR2 are MNHEY and SMNVEV (reference sequence). CDR3 protein: CASSSGDSPLHF. CDR3 DNA: TGTGCCAGCAGTTCGGGAGATTCACCCCTCCACTTT.

This clone has a single count. V usage is TRBV10-3 and J usage is TRBJ1-1, with no clear D. CDR1 is ENHRY and CDR2 is SYGVKD in the germline V gene. CDR3 length: 13 residues. V lost 4 bases and J lost 0, with 6 bases in between. In DNA, the CDR3 is TGTGCCATCAGTGGAGGACTGAACACTGAAGCTTTCTTT. Amino acids: CAISGGLNTEAFF.

The chain combines TRBV5-4 with TRBJ2-4; D ambiguous. CDR1 SGHNT and CDR2 YYREEE come from the germline V gene (reference sequence). This CDR3 contains 16 residues. The V end lost 3 bases, the J end lost 0 bases, and 13 bases lay between the germline ends. The CDR3, as DNA: TGTGCCAGCAGCTCGGTGGTACGTGGAGCCAAAAACATTCAGTACTTC. Protein: CASSSVVRGAKNIQYF.

This clone was counted a few times. The V gene is TRBV3-1 (or the pseudogene TRBV3-2), the J gene TRBJ2-3; D may be TRBD2 (6 bases). Looked up from germline, CDR1 is LGHDT and CDR2 is YNNKEL (reference sequence). CDR3 length: 17 residues. Trimming removed 0 bases from V and 11 bases from J, with 24 bases in between. CDR3 loop: CASSQDLGEVPRVGQYF. The CDR3 nucleotides read TGTGCCAGCAGCCAAGATCTGGGGGAGGTGCCGCGGGTCGGGCAGTATTTT.

This chain joins TRBV5-5 and TRBJ2-5; TRBD1 matches 9 bases. This CDR3 is built from 15 residues. Germline CDR1 and CDR2: SGHKS and YYEKEE (reference sequence). The trim removed 4 bases at V and 4 bases at J, leaving 8 bases unmatched. CDR3 residues: CASSAGDRVGETQYF. The DNA for the CDR3 is TGTGCCAGCAGCGCGGGGGACAGGGTAGGAGAGACCCAGTACTTC.

The genes are TRBV6-4 and TRBJ2-2; 10 bases are a match to TRBD2. The CDR3 is made up of 15 amino acids. Germline CDR1 reads MRHNA; CDR2 reads SNTAGT. J lost 1 base, V lost 4 bases, and 0 bases had no gene match. This CDR3 reads CASSGTSGNTGELFF. As DNA, the CDR3 is TGTGCCAGCAGTGGGACTAGCGGGAACACCGGGGAGCTGTTTTTT.

The rearrangement joins TRBV19 to TRBJ1-5; D uncertain. The ends were cut back, 9 bases at V and 2 bases at J, with 23 bases in the middle. The germline V gene has CDR1 LNHDA and CDR2 SQIVND (reference sequence). This CDR3 comprises 17 residues. CDR3 amino acids: CARGRRERPVGNQPQHF. CDR3 nucleotide sequence: TGTGCCAGGGGCCGGCGGGAGCGTCCGGTAGGCAATCAGCCCCAGCATTTT.

The chain has TRBV7-2 and TRBJ2-3, with a possible D match to TRBD2 (6 bases). Germline V gene data show CDR1 as SGHTA and CDR2 as FQGNSA. The CDR3 has 16 amino acids. Trimming cost V 5 bases and J 6 bases, with 21 bases left between them. CDR3 nucleotides: TGTGCCAGCAGCCTTCTTGCTTCTTTCGGGGGTGATACGCAGTATTTT. This sequence encodes CASSLLASFGGDTQYF.

The chain has TRBV7-9 and TRBJ1-3; D possibly corresponds to TRBD1 (5 bases). Trimming removed 5 bases at V and 4 bases at J, with 15 bases between. This CDR3 is 15 amino acids long. Germline loops: CDR1 SEHNR, CDR2 FQNEAQ (reference sequence). This CDR3 is CASSIPGSAGNTIYF. The CDR3 DNA reads as TGTGCCAGCAGCATTCCAGGGTCGGCGGGAAACACCATATATTTT.

The J gene is TRBJ1-2, the V gene TRBV19; TRBD1 agrees at 7 bases. The V gene's germline CDR1 is LNHDA and CDR2 SQIVND (reference sequence). The J segment lost 0 bases and the V segment lost 1 base, leaving 2 bases of the junction unmatched. This CDR3 has 15 amino acids. CDR3: CASSIGTGTNYGYTF. The CDR3 region has the DNA TGTGCCAGTAGTATAGGGACAGGAACTAACTATGGCTACACCTTC.

This chain connects TRBV12-3 or TRBV12-4 to TRBJ1-1; 7 bases match TRBD1. V gave up 5 bases and J gave up 5 bases; unmatched junction bases: 2. The CDR3 extends over 12 amino acids. CDR3 loop: CASSQGVTEAFF. Here the CDR3 DNA reads TGTGCCAGCAGTCAGGGGGTAACTGAAGCTTTCTTT.

This chain uses TRBV3-1 (or the pseudogene TRBV3-2) with TRBJ1-1, with D perhaps matching TRBD1 (5 bases). Germline lookup yields CDR1 LGHDT and CDR2 YNNKEL (reference sequence). This CDR3 contains 15 residues. Trimming left V 1 base short and J 4 bases short, with 13 bases between. The CDR3 DNA is TGTGCCAGCAGCCAAGCGTGGGGGGTGAGCACTGAAGCTTTCTTT. Its translation: CASSQAWGVSTEAFF.